The 32 T cell receptor beta chains in this list originate from one sample, sequenced in a study of blood T cell repertoires in COVID-19. This table comes from immunoSEQ multiplex PCR, and its TCRdb copy is limited to in-frame clones, with some not included. Seen here are about 200,000 clones, approximately 90% observed once, and the top ten hold 2.2%. Input material: peripheral blood. The source of these receptors is a man aged 25 to 40 who had recovered from COVID-19.

The V and J genes are TRBV6-5 and TRBJ1-3; a possible D gene is TRBD1 (5 bases). Germline V gene lookup returns CDR1 MNHEY and CDR2 SVGAGI. This CDR3 region has 15 residues. The germline V and J ends were trimmed by 6 bases and 0 bases, with 12 bases remaining between them. CDR3 sequence (DNA): TGTGCCAGCAGGGAGGGGACTGCCTCTGGAAACACCATATATTTT. The encoded protein is CASREGTASGNTIYF.

This clone has only one observation. The chain has TRBV7-9 and TRBJ1-6; no clear D gene. CDR1 is SEHNR and CDR2 is FQNEAQ in the germline V gene (reference sequence). CDR3 length equals 16 residues. V was trimmed by 1 base and J by 10 bases, leaving 17 bases between them. Here the CDR3 reads CASSLVGGLVVSPLHF. CDR3 bases: TGTGCCAGCAGCTTAGTGGGCGGGTTGGTAGTCTCACCCCTCCACTTT.

The chain carries TRBV5-1 and TRBJ1-1; D unresolved. Trimming took off 6 bases at V and 1 base at J, with 13 bases between the two ends. The length of the CDR3 is 14 residues. In germline, CDR1 is SGHRS, CDR2 YFSETQ. Here the CDR3 DNA reads TGCGCCAGCACCGCTTCCCCCGGGAACACTGAAGCTTTCTTT. It encodes CASTASPGNTEAFF.

The chain combines TRBV30 with TRBJ2-5; D perhaps matches TRBD2 (6 bases). Per the germline V gene, CDR1 is GTSNPN and CDR2 is SVGIG (reference sequence). This CDR3 has 14 residues. CDR3: CAENGGASEGTQYF. CDR3 in DNA: TGTGCTGAAAATGGAGGGGCTAGCGAGGGGACCCAGTACTTC.

The rearrangement joins TRBV9 to TRBJ1-2; 10 bases fit TRBD1. The CDR3 extends over 16 amino acids. The V gene's germline CDR1 is SGDLS and CDR2 YYNGEE. Unmatched junction bases numbered 11, after V lost 4 bases and J lost 5 bases. The CDR3 bases are TGTGCCAGCAGCCTAGATAGCGGACAGGGGGTTTATGGCTACACCTTC. Its translation: CASSLDSGQGVYGYTF.

The rearrangement uses TRBV6-1 and TRBJ1-2; D call uncertain. The germline gives CDR1 MNHNS, CDR2 SASEGT. V was cut by 3 bases and J by 5 bases, with 4 bases left in between. The CDR3 is made up of 11 amino acids. For the CDR3, the DNA is TGTGCCAGCAGTGACATTTATGGCTACACCTTC. This gives the protein CASSDIYGYTF.

The chain is built from TRBV19 and TRBJ1-1; D possibly corresponds to TRBD1 (6 bases). The ends were cut back, 5 bases at V and 4 bases at J, with 17 bases in the middle. Germline loops: CDR1 LNHDA, CDR2 SQIVND (reference sequence). The CDR3 totals 15 residues. Here the CDR3 DNA reads TGTGCCAGTAGTGCCTACAGGGAAGTTGTCACTGAAGCTTTCTTT. Residues: CASSAYREVVTEAFF.

The genes are TRBV3-1 (or the pseudogene TRBV3-2) and TRBJ2-2; no reliable D call. The CDR3 totals 14 residues. Germline loops: CDR1 LGHDT, CDR2 YNNKEL (reference sequence). V dropped 4 bases and J dropped 6 bases, with 12 bases sitting between them. Written as DNA, the CDR3 is TGTGCCAGCAGCCCCGCGGCGTCCGCCGGGGAGCTGTTTTTT. This encodes CASSPAASAGELFF.

J is TRBJ2-1 and V is TRBV19; D remains ambiguous. The length of the CDR3 is 14 residues. V shed 7 bases and J shed 0 bases, with 10 bases lying between them. CDR1 and CDR2 from the germline V gene are LNHDA and SQIVND (reference sequence). In DNA form, the CDR3 reads TGTGCCAGTACTACACAGAGCTCCTACAATGAGCAGTTCTTC. Translating gives CASTTQSSYNEQFF. The full variable domain, rest sourced from reference TRBV19 and TRBJ2-1, is DGGITQSPKYLFRKEGQNVTLSCEQNLNHDAMYWYRQDPGQGLRLIYYSQIVNDFQKGDIAEGYSVSREKKESFPLTVTSAQKNPTAFYLCASTTQSSYNEQFFGPGTRLTVL.

The J gene is TRBJ2-5, the V gene TRBV4-1, with a possible D match to TRBD2 (7 bases). V was cut by 0 bases and J by 2 bases, with 16 bases left in between. From germline, CDR1 is MGHRA and CDR2 YSYEKL. The CDR3 loop spans 17 amino acids. The CDR3 sequence: CASSQDGAGANQETQYF. The CDR3 region has the DNA TGCGCCAGCAGCCAAGACGGGGCGGGGGCTAATCAAGAGACCCAGTACTTC.

Ten or more counts support this clone. The rearrangement uses TRBV15 and TRBJ2-1; 7 bases map to TRBD1. CDR1 and CDR2 (germline): LNHNV, YYDKDF (reference sequence). CDR3 length equals 15 residues. The V gene end was trimmed by 8 bases and the J gene end by 3 bases; junction bases not matched to a gene: 10. In nucleotides, the CDR3 is TGTGCCACCCATTCTGACAGGGCAAGCTACAATGAGCAGTTCTTC. Translation gives CATHSDRASYNEQFF. The full variable domain, in which reference TRBV15 and TRBJ2-1 provide the parts outside the CDR3, is DAMVIQNPRYQVTQFGKPVTLSCSQTLNHNVMYWYQQKSSQAPKLLFHYYDKDFNNEADTPDNFQSRRPNTSFCFLDIRSPGLGDTAMYLCATHSDRASYNEQFFGPGTRLTVL.

J is TRBJ2-5 and V is TRBV4-3, with D possibly matching TRBD1 (6 bases). Trimming took off 0 bases at V and 5 bases at J, with 13 bases between the two ends. Germline CDR1 LGHNA, CDR2 YSLEER. The CDR3 totals 15 residues. The CDR3 spells CASSQDPRGGETQYF. For the CDR3, the DNA is TGCGCCAGCAGCCAAGATCCCAGGGGTGGCGAGACCCAGTACTTC.

The J gene is TRBJ2-5, the V gene TRBV5-4, with 7 bases identical to TRBD1. J was trimmed by 2 bases and V by 3 bases; bases with no gene match: 7. CDR3 length: 15 residues. Per germline, CDR1 SGHNT and CDR2 YYREEE (reference sequence). Here the CDR3 DNA reads TGTGCCAGCAGCTCGTACAGGGGACGTCAAGAGACCCAGTACTTC. Its protein is CASSSYRGRQETQYF.

This clone was picked up one time. The chain couples TRBV27 to TRBJ2-7; 9 bases are shared with TRBD1. This CDR3 has 14 amino acids. Looked up from germline, CDR1 is MNHEY and CDR2 is SMNVEV (reference sequence). V lost 4 bases to trimming and J lost 4 bases; unmatched junction nucleotides: 5. The CDR3 sequence is CASSSRGQGYEQYF. In nucleotides, the CDR3 is TGTGCCAGCAGTTCGCGTGGACAGGGGTACGAGCAGTACTTC.

The J gene is TRBJ2-3, the V gene TRBV6-1; tentative D call: TRBD1 (5 bases). CDR3 length equals 15 residues. V gave up 3 bases and J gave up 5 bases, with 15 bases separating them. Germline V gene lookup returns CDR1 MNHNS and CDR2 SASEGT. For the CDR3, the DNA is TGTGCCAGCAGTGATTCCCAACCCCAGGGAGATACGCAGTATTTT. This translates into CASSDSQPQGDTQYF.

The chain recombines TRBV25-1 with TRBJ1-1; the D gene is possibly TRBD1 (6 bases). The CDR3 extends over 15 amino acids. V was clipped by 4 bases and J by 5 bases, with 17 bases between them. The germline V gene encodes CDR1 MGHDK and CDR2 SYGVNS. CDR3 DNA sequence: TGTGCCAGCAGTGCCACAGGGAAGGGAATGACTGAAGCTTTCTTT. Translating gives CASSATGKGMTEAFF.

The chain joins TRBV5-5 to TRBJ1-1; 8 bases align to TRBD1. The V and J ends lost 2 bases and 5 bases, in that order; junction bases with no gene match: 5. The length of the CDR3 is 14 residues. Germline V gene sequence: CDR1 SGHKS, CDR2 YYEKEE (reference sequence). The CDR3 sequence is CASSFGQGITEAFF. The CDR3 nucleotides are TGTGCCAGCAGCTTCGGACAGGGAATTACTGAAGCTTTCTTT.

V usage is TRBV19 and J usage is TRBJ2-7; TRBD1 is a possible D gene (6 bases). The CDR3 loop spans 13 amino acids. V was clipped by 9 bases and J by 4 bases, with 16 bases between them. The V gene's germline CDR1 is LNHDA and CDR2 SQIVND (reference sequence). The DNA of the CDR3 is TGTGCCAGCTCGAACAGGGCCGGGTACGAGCAGTACTTC. Amino acids: CASSNRAGYEQYF.

The chain employs TRBV10-2 and TRBJ2-7, with TRBD2 matching 11 bases. Germline CDR1 WSHSY, CDR2 SAAADI. The CDR3 length is 18 residues. V was pared by 4 bases and J by 1 base, with 12 bases of the junction left unmatched. The CDR3 sequence: CASSGRLAGPYFSYEQYF. The DNA of the CDR3 is TGCGCCAGCAGTGGAAGACTAGCGGGGCCTTACTTTTCCTACGAGCAGTACTTC.

V and J are TRBV5-6 and TRBJ1-5; D not resolved. The CDR3 runs to 16 residues. The V gene lost 0 bases and the J gene lost 3 bases, with 13 bases spanning the gap. CDR1 is SGHDT and CDR2 is YYEEEE in the germline V gene. The DNA of the CDR3 is TGTGCCAGCAGCTTGGCCTTGGGGAGGGACAATCAGCCCCAGCATTTT. Protein: CASSLALGRDNQPQHF.

V gene TRBV5-5 combines with J gene TRBJ2-7; the D gene is possibly TRBD2 (6 bases). Trimming left V 6 bases short and J 6 bases short, with 22 bases between. Looked up from germline, CDR1 is SGHKS and CDR2 is YYEKEE (reference sequence). CDR3 size: 15 residues. The CDR3 DNA reads TGTGCCAGCATCACTTCCCCGGGGTCCGGGGGCGAGCAGTACTTC. Its protein product is CASITSPGSGGEQYF.

This chain uses TRBV6-2 or TRBV6-3 with TRBJ2-7; perhaps TRBD1 as D (6 bases). Trimming took off 5 bases at V and 3 bases at J, with 20 bases between the two ends. Germline-derived CDR1 and CDR2 are MNHEY and SVGEGT. The CDR3 extends over 16 amino acids. As DNA, the CDR3 is TGTGCCAGCAGTGGACAGACTAAAGCCCCTATCTACGAGCAGTACTTC. This sequence encodes CASSGQTKAPIYEQYF.

The chain joins TRBV24-1 to TRBJ2-1; the D gene is possibly TRBD2 (5 bases). Germline CDR1 KGHDR, CDR2 SFDVKD. Trimming shortened V by 6 bases and J by 7 bases, and 12 bases separated the two germline ends. The CDR3 totals 13 residues. The CDR3 here is CATSSASRNEQFF. Written as DNA, the CDR3 is TGTGCCACCAGTTCGGCTAGCCGGAATGAGCAGTTCTTC.

This clone was seen a handful of times. The V and J genes are TRBV18 and TRBJ1-1; tentatively, D is TRBD1 (5 bases). The CDR3 spans 14 residues. Germline-derived CDR1 and CDR2 are KGHSH and LQKENI. V was trimmed by 3 bases and J by 11 bases, leaving 19 bases between them. CDR3 DNA sequence: TGTGCCAGCTCACCGCGGGGGACCTCCCCCGGGGCTTTCTTT. It translates to CASSPRGTSPGAFF.

The V call is TRBV12-3 or TRBV12-4, the J call TRBJ2-5, with D perhaps TRBD1 (6 bases). CDR3 length: 13 amino acids. The V and J ends lost 4 bases and 1 base respectively, with 7 bases between them. The CDR3 DNA sequence: TGTGCCAGCAGTTGGACAGTCCAAGAGACCCAGTACTTC. The encoded protein is CASSWTVQETQYF.

The rearrangement uses TRBV2 and TRBJ2-2; D may be TRBD1 (5 bases). CDR1 and CDR2 from the germline V gene are SNHLY and FYNNEI. The CDR3 covers 14 residues. Trimming stripped 4 bases from V and 3 bases from J, with 9 bases between. This CDR3 reads CASSGVRDTGELFF. CDR3 coding DNA: TGTGCCAGCAGTGGGGTCAGGGACACCGGGGAGCTGTTTTTT.

This clone showed up just a few times. V usage is TRBV3-1 (or the pseudogene TRBV3-2) and J usage is TRBJ1-6; the D gene is possibly TRBD1 (5 bases). This CDR3 contains 16 residues. Trimming took off 1 base at V and 7 bases at J, with 14 bases between the two ends. CDR1 is LGHDT, CDR2 YNNKEL, per germline (reference sequence). The CDR3 coding sequence is TGTGCCAGCAGCCAAGTGTCGGGGGTATCGAATTCACCCCTCCACTTT. Translating it yields CASSQVSGVSNSPLHF.

Only one count was recorded for this clone. The rearrangement uses TRBV4-1 and TRBJ2-7; D perhaps matches TRBD1 (6 bases). V was trimmed by 2 bases and J by 2 bases, leaving 19 bases between them. CDR3 length: 17 residues. The germline V gene encodes CDR1 MGHRA and CDR2 YSYEKL. The CDR3 DNA reads as TGCGCCAGCAGCCAACAAAAACGAGGGACACAACCCTACGAGCAGTACTTC. It translates to CASSQQKRGTQPYEQYF.

In the case of this clone: Different DNA sequences within this sample yield the same CDR3. This chain connects TRBV24-1 to TRBJ1-1; D gene unclear. CDR3 length equals 13 residues. CDR1 is KGHDR, CDR2 SFDVKD, per germline. Here the CDR3 reads CATQDFPNTEAFF. In DNA form, the CDR3 reads TGTGCTACTCAGGACTTTCCGAACACTGAAGCTTTCTTT.

The CDR3 DNA is TGTGCCAGCAGCCAAGTAGGCAGGACAGGGACAGATACGCAGTATTTT. Translating gives CASSQVGRTGTDTQYF. This sequence joins TRBV14 and TRBJ2-3; 8 positions match TRBD1. With V trimmed by 1 base and J by 3 bases, 6 bases remained unmatched. The CDR3 covers 16 residues. Germline V gene sequence: CDR1 SGHDN, CDR2 FVKESK.

The genes are TRBV19 and TRBJ2-7; the match to TRBD1 covers 10 bases. Losses at the gene ends were 6 bases for V and 0 bases for J; bases not matched to a gene: 2. Germline V gene sequence: CDR1 LNHDA, CDR2 SQIVND (reference sequence). The CDR3 loop spans 14 amino acids. The CDR3 nucleotides read TGTGCCAGTAGCCGGGACAGGGGCTCCTACGAGCAGTACTTC. Its translation is CASSRDRGSYEQYF.

J is TRBJ2-3 and V is TRBV3-1 (or the pseudogene TRBV3-2); 10 nucleotides agree with TRBD2. Germline CDR1 and CDR2: LGHDT and YNNKEL (reference sequence). The CDR3 has 16 amino acids. Germline trimming cut 0 bases from V and 6 bases from J; bases unmatched to any gene: 6. CDR3 nucleotides: TGTGCCAGCAGCCAAGATAAAGCGGGGGGGCGGGATACGCAGTATTTT. Translating it yields CASSQDKAGGRDTQYF.